The rows below give T cell receptor beta chains drawn from one sample of a study of radiotherapy plus CTLA-4 blockade in lung cancer. Only in-frame clones appear in the TCRdb table, and some are missing; sequencing was by immunoSEQ multiplex PCR. The sample records tens of thousands of clones, around 83% being singletons. The sequencing used peripheral blood, collected from a patient treated with radiotherapy plus ipilimumab. These receptors were obtained from a human donor with non-small cell lung cancer who had stable disease on radiotherapy plus ipilimumab. Both conserved end residues are part of each CDR3. The D gene is left open where the match is weak. Only part of the rows carry a size: once, few, many, or a class if the clone is expanded.

d_call j_call clone_size v_call cdr3_aa cdr3_nt
. TRBJ1-1 . TRBV2 CASRGRSGNTEAFF TGTGCCAGCAGGGGGAGGTCGGGAAACACTGAAGCTTTCTTT
TRBD1 TRBJ1-5 once TRBV28 CASSLDRGIQPQHF TGTGCCAGCAGCCTGGACAGGGGGATCCAGCCCCAGCATTTT
. TRBJ2-1 . TRBV7-7 CASSLNSLDEQFF TGTGCCAGCAGCTTAAACTCCTTGGACGAGCAGTTCTTC
TRBD1 TRBJ2-7 . TRBV6-1 CASSEATGGYEQYF TGTGCCAGCAGTGAGGCGACAGGGGGCTACGAGCAGTACTTC
. TRBJ2-7 . TRBV19 CASSIASGPGHEQYF TGTGCCAGTAGTATTGCATCCGGACCCGGCCACGAGCAGTACTTC
TRBD2 TRBJ2-3 . TRBV6-5 CASSYRRGDTQYF TGTGCCAGCAGTTACCGGCGGGGGGATACGCAGTATTTT
TRBD2 TRBJ2-7 . TRBV7-3 CASSLNPTSPPEQYF TGTGCCAGCAGCTTAAACCCGACTAGCCCTCCCGAGCAGTACTTC
. TRBJ2-5 few TRBV19 CASRRDQTQYF TGTGCCAGTAGACGCGATCAGACCCAGTACTTC
. TRBJ1-2 . TRBV6-1 CASSENKGLGGYTF TGTGCCAGCAGTGAAAACAAGGGATTGGGTGGCTACACCTTC
. TRBJ2-7 . TRBV23-1 CASSQSDRGSSYEQYF TGCGCCAGCAGTCAATCAGATCGCGGAAGCTCCTACGAGCAGTACTTC
. TRBJ1-1 . TRBV28 CASRGGLRTEAFF TGTGCCAGCAGGGGGGGATTAAGGACTGAAGCTTTCTTT
TRBD1 TRBJ1-2 . TRBV6-5 CASSYNRGGYTF TGTGCCAGCAGTTATAACAGGGGTGGCTACACCTTC
TRBD1 TRBJ2-2 . TRBV11-2 CASSFPTGGEGRTGELFF TGTGCCAGCAGTTTCCCTACAGGGGGCGAAGGGAGGACCGGGGAGCTGTTTTTT
TRBD1 TRBJ1-2 . TRBV7-9 CASSSTQGAKGYTF TGTGCCAGCAGCTCTACACAGGGGGCGAAGGGCTACACCTTC
. TRBJ2-7 . TRBV5-4 CASSFLVLSYEQYF TGTGCCAGCAGCTTTCTCGTCCTCTCCTACGAGCAGTACTTC
. TRBJ1-2 . TRBV7-9 CASRVLGLDGYTF TGTGCCAGCAGAGTTTTAGGGCTTGATGGCTACACCTTC
TRBD2 TRBJ2-7 . TRBV27 CASSSRTSGAYEQYF TGTGCCAGCAGTTCCAGGACTAGCGGAGCCTACGAGCAGTACTTC